Below are 23 T cell receptor beta chains sequenced from a single sample in a study of CD8 T cells in ankylosing spondylitis. TCRdb analysed the 5' RACE reads with MiXCR anew, one entry per CDR3 protein. The sample records 200,000 or so distinct CDR3 sequences, 10% to 15% being singletons. Sequenced sample: blood, either unsorted or a sorted T cell fraction (not recorded which). The receptor set was obtained from a female donor with ankylosing spondylitis or in good health (not recorded which).

This clonotype has only a few counts. The chain uses TRBV7-6 and TRBJ1-5; 7 positions agree with TRBD1. The CDR3 runs 14 residues. J was trimmed by 8 bases and V by 2 bases; bases with no gene match: 6. Looked up from germline, CDR1 is SGHVS and CDR2 is FNYEAQ. The CDR3 spells CASSLQTGREPQHF. For the CDR3, the DNA is TGTGCCAGCAGCTTACAGACAGGGCGGGAGCCCCAGCATTTT.

This clonotype was counted many times. The chain employs TRBV3-1 and TRBJ1-5, with D maybe TRBD1 (5 bases). This CDR3 spans 16 amino acids. The V gene's germline CDR1 is LGHDT and CDR2 YNNKEL (reference sequence). Trimming left V 1 base short and J 5 bases short, with 15 bases between. The CDR3 spells CASSQAGRSAHQPQHF. The DNA of the CDR3 is TGTGCCAGCAGCCAAGCAGGGCGGTCGGCACATCAGCCCCAGCATTTT.

The genes are TRBV10-3 and TRBJ2-7; D remains ambiguous. The CDR3 length is 12 residues. V was trimmed by 5 bases and J by 2 bases, leaving 7 bases between them. Germline-derived CDR1 and CDR2 are ENHRY and SYGVKD. The CDR3 loop is CAISSVAYEQYF. The DNA for the CDR3 is TGTGCCATCAGTTCTGTAGCCTACGAGCAGTACTTC.

The gene calls are TRBV5-1 and TRBJ1-3; D not resolved. Trimming cost V 4 bases and J 4 bases, with 12 bases left between them. This CDR3 has 14 amino acids. Germline CDR1 SGHRS, CDR2 YFSETQ. The CDR3 nucleotides are TGCGCCAGCAGCCCCTCCCTTACGGGAAACACCATATATTTT. Its translation: CASSPSLTGNTIYF.

There are many counts of this clonotype. The V call is TRBV6-2 or TRBV6-3, the J call TRBJ1-2; possible D gene TRBD1, 5 bases. The CDR3 has 16 amino acids. Per the germline V gene, CDR1 is MNHEY and CDR2 is SVGEGT. The germline V and J ends were trimmed by 7 bases and 2 bases, with 20 bases remaining between them. The CDR3 region has the DNA TGTGCCAGCACCCAGACCAGTTCTGGGGGGAACTATGGCTACACCTTC. Protein sequence: CASTQTSSGGNYGYTF.

This clonotype was found many times. V usage is TRBV10-3 and J usage is TRBJ1-2; D remains ambiguous. Deletions cut 0 bases from V and 2 bases from J, with 4 bases between. CDR1 is ENHRY, CDR2 SYGVKD, per germline. The CDR3 has 13 amino acids. Here the CDR3 reads CAISESRNYGYTF. CDR3 nucleotides: TGTGCCATCAGTGAGTCAAGAAACTATGGCTACACCTTC.

Concerning this clonotype itself: A much larger clone lies a single base off, so this may be a read error. The rearrangement joins TRBV28 to TRBJ2-1; D is unresolved. This CDR3 region has 11 residues. Germline V lookup: CDR1 MDHEN, CDR2 SYDVKM. V lost 6 bases to trimming and J lost 4 bases, with 4 bases between them. CDR3 coding DNA: TGTGCCAGCAGGACTTACAATGAGCAGTTCTTC. Protein product: CASRTYNEQFF.

In this sample, this clonotype turned up many times. The J gene is TRBJ2-7, the V gene TRBV20-1, with D possibly called TRBD1 or TRBD2 (7 bases each). CDR3 length: 14 amino acids. Germline CDR1 reads DFQATT; CDR2 reads SNEGSKA (reference sequence). Trimming left V 1 base short and J 3 bases short, with 13 bases between. The CDR3 DNA is TGCAGTGCTAGAGCCTCCAGGGGGGGCTACGAGCAGTACTTC. Translating it yields CSARASRGGYEQYF.

This clonotype has only a few counts. The chain joins TRBV5-1 to TRBJ2-7, with 11 bases lining up with TRBD2. The CDR3 covers 15 residues. Germline CDR1 is SGHRS and CDR2 is YFSETQ. V trimming: 5 bases; J trimming: 1 base; junction bases outside the gene matches: 5. CDR3 nucleotides: TGCGCCAGCAGAGTACTAGCGGGAGCGTCCTACGAGCAGTACTTC. Translation: CASRVLAGASYEQYF. Full variable domain (rest looked up from reference TRBV5-1 and TRBJ2-7): KAGVTQTPRYLIKTRGQQVTLSCSPISGHRSVSWYQQTPGQGLQFLFEYFSETQRNKGNFPGRFSGRQFSNSRSEMNVSTLELGDSALYLCASRVLAGASYEQYFGPGTRLTVT.

This clonotype showed up just once. Since a much larger clone is just one base distant, this may be a read error. The chain uses TRBV28 and TRBJ2-7; D uncertain. The CDR3 consists of 12 residues. Germline V gene lookup returns CDR1 MDHEN and CDR2 SYDVKM. The CDR3 region has the DNA TGTCCCAGCAGTTTACGGCGTTACGAGCAGTACTTC. Protein sequence: CPSSLRRYEQYF.

This clonotype was seen only a few times. This chain uses TRBV20-1 with TRBJ2-6; the D is unclear. The CDR3 runs 13 residues. Germline CDR1 and CDR2: DFQATT and SNEGSKA (reference sequence). V lost 4 bases, J lost 2 bases, and 6 bases lay in between. CDR3 coding DNA: TGCAGTGCTATCAGCACTGGGGCCAACGTCCTGACTTTC. It translates to CSAISTGANVLTF.

This clonotype was detected only a few times. This sequence joins TRBV29-1 and TRBJ2-7, with a possible D match to TRBD1 (5 bases). Germline V lookup: CDR1 SQVTM, CDR2 ANQGSEA. CDR3 length: 11 residues. V lost 4 bases and J 6 bases, leaving 10 bases between the germline ends. CDR3 in amino acids: CSVGGYREQYF. The CDR3 coding sequence is TGCAGCGTTGGGGGCTACCGCGAGCAGTACTTC.

This clonotype showed up many times. The chain couples TRBV7-9 to TRBJ2-5; D could derive from TRBD1 or TRBD2 (5 bases each). V was pared by 5 bases and J by 5 bases, with 18 bases between. The CDR3 is 15 residues long. Germline lookup yields CDR1 SEHNR and CDR2 FQNEAQ (reference sequence). The CDR3 here is CASSLQGALGETQYF. CDR3 nucleotides: TGTGCCAGCAGCCTCCAGGGAGCGTTGGGGGAGACCCAGTACTTC.

This rearrangement joins TRBV4-3 to TRBJ1-1; D remains ambiguous. With 0 bases removed from V and 5 bases from J, the gap between germline ends came to 16 bases. This CDR3 region has 16 residues. Germline CDR1 is LGHNA and CDR2 is YSLEER. CDR3: CASSQDEKRVHTEAFF. The CDR3 nucleotides read TGCGCCAGCAGCCAAGACGAGAAAAGGGTACATACTGAAGCTTTCTTT.

In its sample, this clonotype was seen a few times. This chain links TRBV18 with TRBJ2-7, with D possibly TRBD1 on 5 matching bases. This CDR3 is 13 amino acids long. The V gene lost 6 bases and the J gene lost 5 bases, with 14 bases spanning the gap. CDR1 is KGHSH, CDR2 LQKENI, per germline. This CDR3 reads CASSRQGLNEQYF. The CDR3 coding sequence is TGTGCCAGCTCTCGTCAGGGTTTGAACGAGCAGTACTTC.

The gene calls are TRBV12-3 or TRBV12-4 and TRBJ2-2; the D is unclear. V lost 2 bases, J lost 1 base, and 14 bases lay in between. This CDR3 has 17 amino acids. Here the CDR3 DNA reads TGTGCCAGCAGTTTAAGGGTTCTTGGGCAGAACACCGGGGAGCTGTTTTTT. Its translation is CASSLRVLGQNTGELFF.

This clonotype was seen only a few times. Since a much larger clone is just one base distant, this may be a read error. The chain recombines TRBV3-1 with TRBJ2-1; TRBD2 matches at 9 bases. CDR3 length: 16 residues. Germline V gene sequence: CDR1 LGHDT, CDR2 YNNKEL (reference sequence). CDR3: CACSQDLSGSLNEQFF. The CDR3 DNA reads TGTGCCTGCAGCCAAGATCTTAGCGGGAGTCTAAATGAGCAGTTCTTC.

This clonotype was counted at least ten times. This chain joins TRBV4-1 and TRBJ1-1, with D hard to call. This CDR3 region has 14 residues. Germline V CDR1 and CDR2: MGHRA, YSYEKL. The V end lost 4 bases, the J end lost 0 bases, and 9 bases lay between the germline ends. The CDR3 bases are TGCGCCAGCAGCCCCCCCCGGATGAACACTGAAGCTTTCTTT. As protein: CASSPPRMNTEAFF.

In this sample, this clonotype turned up many times. The rearrangement joins TRBV12-3 or TRBV12-4 to TRBJ1-5; 7 positions agree with TRBD1. The CDR3 extends over 15 amino acids. V lost 5 bases, J lost 5 bases, and 9 bases stayed unmatched. Here the CDR3 reads CASSRWDSWDQPQHF. The CDR3 DNA reads as TGTGCCAGCAGTCGATGGGACAGCTGGGATCAGCCCCAGCATTTT.

This clonotype has ten or more counts. The rearrangement joins TRBV5-6 to TRBJ1-1; no clear D. The germline CDR1 and CDR2 sequences are SGHDT and YYEEEE. V lost 0 bases and J lost 11, with 14 bases in between. CDR3 size: 13 residues. CDR3 DNA: TGTGCCAGCAGCTTGGCGGGAACCGATGGGGCTTTCTTT. This sequence encodes CASSLAGTDGAFF.

There are a few counts of this clonotype. The V call is TRBV2, the J call TRBJ2-3, with 9 nucleotides matching TRBD1. This CDR3 is 15 amino acids long. Germline V lookup: CDR1 SNHLY, CDR2 FYNNEI. Losses at the gene ends were 8 bases for V and 2 bases for J; bases not matched to a gene: 8. The CDR3, as DNA: TGTGCCAGCGGGGGCCGGGACAGGGACACAGATACGCAGTATTTT. Its translation is CASGGRDRDTDTQYF.

This clonotype was recorded a few times. This chain connects TRBV28 to TRBJ2-7; 7 bases are a match to TRBD1. The CDR3 extends over 15 amino acids. CDR1 and CDR2 from the germline V gene are MDHEN and SYDVKM. Germline trimming cut 7 bases from V and 6 bases from J; bases unmatched to any gene: 15. The CDR3 region is CASTSRNRGYLEQYF. In DNA form, the CDR3 reads TGTGCCAGCACTTCTCGAAACAGGGGCTACCTCGAGCAGTACTTC.

J is TRBJ2-5 and V is TRBV5-6, with D possibly matching TRBD1 (6 bases). The CDR3 spans 11 residues. Trimming took off 4 bases at V and 8 bases at J, with 9 bases between the two ends. The V gene's germline CDR1 is SGHDT and CDR2 YYEEEE. The CDR3 sequence is CASSAQGTQYF. CDR3 in DNA: TGTGCCAGCAGCGCACAGGGAACCCAGTACTTC.